This TCR beta chain was identified in a study of OX40 agonist ivuxolimab in advanced cancers. Overall study context: While on treatment, patients had intravenous ivuxolimab at 0.01 to 10 mg/kg every 2 weeks.

V shed 8 bases, J shed 0 bases, and the junction held 3 bases outside the gene matches. The CDR3 consists of 14 residues. CDR1 is MNHEY and CDR2 is SMNVEV in the germline V gene (reference sequence). Sequencing was performed with immunoSEQ multiplex PCR; in TCRdb, only in-frame clones are kept and a portion is missing. The sample lists approximately 23,000 clones; around four fifths were seen once. The specimen comprised CD4+ or CD8+ T cells sorted from blood, sampled in a trial of the OX40 agonist ivuxolimab. The gene calls are TRBV27 and TRBJ2-2, with 7 bases aligning to TRBD1. The TCR originated in an adult with an advanced solid tumor such as melanoma, head and neck, liver or kidney cancer. The CDR3 bases are TGTGCCAGCCAGGGGACAGCGAACACCGGGGAGCTGTTTTTT. It encodes CASQGTANTGELFF.